Included here is one TCR beta chain sequence, with context. The data were taken from a study of control samples from healthy donors and cancer patients. The repertoire was sequenced with immunoSEQ multiplex PCR; TCRdb's copy has only in-frame clones and lacks some. The table records about 100,000 clones, about 90% of them present only once. This CDR3 has 14 amino acids. Per germline, CDR1 KGHDR and CDR2 SFDVKD. Trimming cost V 7 bases and J 3 bases, with 11 bases left between them. The source is a woman between 50 and 59 years old in good health. The J gene is TRBJ2-2, the V gene TRBV24-1; no reliable D call. The sample taken for sequencing was blood. This CDR3 is CATRAGTDTGELFF. The CDR3, as DNA: TGTGCCACCAGGGCCGGCACGGACACCGGGGAGCTGTTTTTT.